This T cell receptor beta chain was recorded in a study of blood T cell dynamics during melanoma immunotherapy. Time point: week 3, after first cycle of checkpoint inhibitor. Germline V gene data show CDR1 as LNHDA and CDR2 as SQIVND (reference sequence). The V and J ends lost 3 bases and 0 bases, in that order; junction bases with no gene match: 1. CDR3 length: 14 residues. DNA loading was fixed at approximately 350 ng for all bulk PBMC samples. The protocol was immunoSEQ multiplex PCR, while the TCRdb copy is restricted to in-frame clones and leaves out a portion. The sample records around 20,000 clones, approximately 90% being singletons.

The V gene is TRBV19, the J gene TRBJ2-7; 8 nucleotides align to TRBD1. The sequences come from blood, collected from a patient treated with checkpoint blockade. The receptor was derived from a human donor with melanoma. CDR3 sequence reads: CASSMGTGSYEQYF. CDR3 sequence (DNA): TGTGCCAGTAGTATGGGGACAGGCTCCTACGAGCAGTACTTC.